Listed below are T cell receptor beta chains from one sample, sequenced in a study of control samples from healthy donors and cancer patients. Repertoires were generated with immunoSEQ multiplex PCR, while TCRdb's copy carries only in-frame clones and drops some. The sample consists of 50,000 or so clones, about 94% of them appearing once. The sequencing input was PBMCs. The receptors originated from a woman between 50 and 59 years old with head and neck cancer. CDR3s include the opening cysteine and the closing phenylalanine or tryptophan. The order of the fields is D gene, V gene, J gene, clone size, CDR3 DNA, CDR3 protein. A D gene is named only where the DNA matches it firmly. Size values are once, few and many counts, or a class for expanded clones, and some rows have none.

-	TRBV3-1/TRBV3-2	TRBJ2-2	-	TGTGCCAGCAGCCAAGTGAGGGTCGCGGGAACCGGGGAGCTGTTTTTT	CASSQVRVAGTGELFF
TRBD1	TRBV2	TRBJ1-5	once	TGTGCCAGCAGCAGGGGGACACCCAGCAATCAGCCCCAGCATTTT	CASSRGTPSNQPQHF
TRBD1	TRBV28	TRBJ1-5	-	TGTGCCAGCCGACCCAGGGGGCGAGGGGACAATCAGCCCCAGCATTTT	CASRPRGRGDNQPQHF
-	TRBV24-1	TRBJ2-2	-	TGTGCCACCAGTGATCCAGGCTTCGGGGAGCTGTTTTTT	CATSDPGFGELFF
-	TRBV6-1	TRBJ1-2	-	TGTGCCAGCAGTGAAGCGCTGGGGGAGGAGTATGGCTACACCTTC	CASSEALGEEYGYTF
-	TRBV18	TRBJ2-1	-	TGTGCCAGCTCACCGTTGACAGTAGACAATGAGCAGTTCTTC	CASSPLTVDNEQFF
-	TRBV7-6	TRBJ1-1	-	TGTGCCAGCAGCTTAGCGGGAGCGACGAACACTGAAGCTTTCTTT	CASSLAGATNTEAFF
TRBD2	TRBV7-2	TRBJ2-7	-	TGTGCCAGCAGCGGCCAGCTGCCGGGGGGCTCCTACGAGCAGTACTTC	CASSGQLPGGSYEQYF
TRBD1	TRBV28	TRBJ1-5	once	TGTGCCAGCAGTTTACCGACAGGGGGCTCGGCTTGGGGCAATCAGCCCCAGCATTTT	CASSLPTGGSAWGNQPQHF
-	TRBV5-6	TRBJ2-5	-	TGTGCCAGCAGCCCGACGGGGAACCAAGAGACCCAGTACTTC	CASSPTGNQETQYF
TRBD2	TRBV6-4	TRBJ2-4	once	TGTGCCAGCAGTGACGGGAGGGTGACCAAAAACATTCAGTACTTC	CASSDGRVTKNIQYF
-	TRBV6-5	TRBJ2-7	-	TGTGCCAGCAGTTCCGCCCCCCAGGGCCCCTACGAGCAGTACTTC	CASSSAPQGPYEQYF
TRBD2	TRBV24-1	TRBJ2-1	-	TGTGCCACCAGTGAACTGACCACTAGCGGGAGTGGTAATGAGCAGTTCTTC	CATSELTTSGSGNEQFF
-	TRBV5-6	TRBJ2-7	-	TGTGCCAGCAGCTTGGGCACTGTAAGTGTGTCGCAGTACTTC	CASSLGTVSVSQYF
-	TRBV28	TRBJ2-3	-	TGTGCCAGCAGTTTCCGGCCGATTGGGGGCACAGATACGCAGTATTTT	CASSFRPIGGTDTQYF
-	TRBV11-3	TRBJ1-3	-	TGTGCCAGCAGCAGTGACGGGAGCTCTGGAAACACCATATATTTT	CASSSDGSSGNTIYF
-	TRBV21-1	TRBJ2-2	-	TGTGCCAGCCACCAAAGGGGAGGGACCAACACCGGGGAGCTGTTTTTT	CASHQRGGTNTGELFF
-	TRBV19	TRBJ1-5	-	TGTGCCAGTAGTATAGGCGCGGCCGGACTCAATCAGCCCCAGCATTTT	CASSIGAAGLNQPQHF
TRBD2	TRBV7-2	TRBJ2-7	once	TGTGCCAGCAGCTTAGAAGGCGGGAGGGCCGGGTACGAGCAGTACTTC	CASSLEGGRAGYEQYF
TRBD1	TRBV11-2	TRBJ2-3	-	TGTGCCAGCAGCCCGACCTACTCGGGACAGCTTCCACATGATACGCAGTATTTT	CASSPTYSGQLPHDTQYF
TRBD1	TRBV11-2	TRBJ1-2	-	TGTGCCAGCAGCGCTATCCGGGACAGACGCTATGGCTACACCTTC	CASSAIRDRRYGYTF
TRBD1	TRBV19	TRBJ1-2	-	TGTGCCAGTAGTGGGACAGGGAACAACTATGGCTACACCTTC	CASSGTGNNYGYTF
TRBD1	TRBV28	TRBJ1-2	-	TGTGCCAGCAGTTTGACAGGGGGTGGCTACACCTTC	CASSLTGGGYTF
TRBD1	TRBV27	TRBJ1-5	few	TGTGCCAGCAGTTTCCGACAGGGGGATCAGCCCCAGCATTTT	CASSFRQGDQPQHF
-	TRBV28	TRBJ1-3	-	TGTGCCAGCAGCCGCCCGGGAAACACCATATATTTT	CASSRPGNTIYF
-	TRBV7-9	TRBJ1-5	-	TGTGCCAGCAGCTTCGGACACACCGGGCCCCAGCATTTT	CASSFGHTGPQHF
TRBD2	TRBV15	TRBJ2-5	-	TGTGCCGCCAGTCGTAGCGGGAGGGCCAGGGAGACCCAGTACTTC	CAASRSGRARETQYF
TRBD1	TRBV5-6	TRBJ1-3	-	TGTGCCAGCAGCTTAGGGGGCACCTCTGGAAACACCATATATTTT	CASSLGGTSGNTIYF
-	TRBV5-1	TRBJ1-3	-	TGCGCCAGCAGCACATCCAAGGGAAACACCATATATTTT	CASSTSKGNTIYF
-	TRBV10-1	TRBJ2-1	-	TGCGCCAGCAGTGGAGACCGATACAATGAGCAGTTCTTC	CASSGDRYNEQFF
TRBD1	TRBV19	TRBJ1-2	few	TGTGCCAGTAGCCTGGCGGGACAGGGCGGCTATGGCTACACCTTC	CASSLAGQGGYGYTF
-	TRBV6-5	TRBJ2-2	-	TGTGCCAGCCGTCGACAGGTCGACACCGGGGAGCTGTTTTTT	CASRRQVDTGELFF
-	TRBV3-1/TRBV3-2	TRBJ1-3	-	TGTGCCAGCAGCCAAGGGGGGGTCGCTGGAAACACCATATATTTT	CASSQGGVAGNTIYF
TRBD1	TRBV7-2	TRBJ2-7	once	TGTGCCAGCAGCCATGGGACAGGGGACTACGAGCAGTACTTC	CASSHGTGDYEQYF
TRBD2	TRBV28	TRBJ2-1	-	TGTGCCAGCAGTTCTCTAGCGGGGGGATACAATGAGCAGTTCTTC	CASSSLAGGYNEQFF
-	TRBV27	TRBJ1-4	-	TGTGCCAGCAGGCGTGACCCCTACGGGGAAAAACTGTTTTTT	CASRRDPYGEKLFF
TRBD2	TRBV7-9	TRBJ2-5	few	TGTGCCAGCTCGATACTAGCGGGCGGGATGGAGACCCAGTACTTC	CASSILAGGMETQYF
TRBD2	TRBV2	TRBJ2-4	-	TGTGCCAGCAGTGATAGGAGCGGGATCTCCAAAAACATTCAGTACTTC	CASSDRSGISKNIQYF
-	TRBV7-2	TRBJ1-1	-	TGTGCCAGCAGCTCAAGCAGGGGAAGGGCTGAAGCTTTCTTT	CASSSSRGRAEAFF
-	TRBV4-2	TRBJ1-2	-	TGTGCCAGCAGCCAAGATAAGTGGAGGGGCTACACCTTC	CASSQDKWRGYTF
-	TRBV7-9	TRBJ2-3	-	TGTGCCAGCAGCCCCTCCAGGGCCCTAACAGATACGCAGTATTTT	CASSPSRALTDTQYF
-	TRBV5-1	TRBJ1-1	-	TGCGCCAGCAGCTTGACAGGGCCCACTGAAGCTTTCTTT	CASSLTGPTEAFF
-	TRBV2	TRBJ2-2	-	TGTGCCAGCAGGGCTACTAGAGACACCGGGGAGCTGTTTTTT	CASRATRDTGELFF
-	TRBV30	TRBJ2-7	-	TGTGCCTGGAGTCTGTTCCTGGGCTCCTACGAGCAGTACTTC	CAWSLFLGSYEQYF
TRBD1	TRBV18	TRBJ1-5	-	TGTGCCAGCTCACCGGACAGGGGAGGCAATCAGCCCCAGCATTTT	CASSPDRGGNQPQHF
-	TRBV24-1	TRBJ2-2	-	TGTGCCACCAGTGATGGTCAGGGGATTTCCGGGGAGCTGTTTTTT	CATSDGQGISGELFF
TRBD2	TRBV10-3	TRBJ2-1	-	TGTGCCATCAGCTCTCAGCGGGAGGGGGTGAGTGAGCAGTTCTTC	CAISSQREGVSEQFF
TRBD1	TRBV19	TRBJ2-7	-	TGTGCCAGTAGTCTCGGACAGGGATACTACGAGCAGTACTTC	CASSLGQGYYEQYF
-	TRBV6-1	TRBJ1-2	-	TGTGCCAGCAGTGAAGCTCTAGCCCTCCGACAACTTCGTTACTATGGCTACACCTTC	CASSEALALRQLRYYGYTF
TRBD1	TRBV2	TRBJ2-5	-	TGTGCCAGCAGTGGGACAGGGGGCGAGGGAGAGACCCAGTACTTC	CASSGTGGEGETQYF